This T cell receptor (beta chain) was identified during a study of blood T cells in healthy people across ages. In the study overall: About one barcoded beta molecule per two T cells was captured by template switching.

Per the germline V gene, CDR1 is SNHLY and CDR2 is FYNNEI. J lost 8 bases, V lost 8 bases, and 14 bases had no gene match. CDR3 length: 15 amino acids. Notes on the study in general: Investigators treated diversity estimates from one million T cells as underestimates.

On this clonotype: The target antigen is unknown.

Then a second PCR, running about 6 to 12 cycles, was carried out with a sample-barcoded 5' primer and a J-beta primer mix. At least 3 million CDR3-containing paired-end reads were obtained per sample. TCRdb fed the 5' RACE reads into MiXCR, producing one record per CDR3 protein. The top ten hold approximately 7.7% of the sample, which has 1.5 million to 2 million distinct CDR3 sequences, 28% seen once. PBMCs were isolated at a quantity of at least 6 million per sample. Source material: blood. The TCR sequence derives from a woman in her twenties or thirties in good health. The rearrangement joins TRBV2 to TRBJ2-1, with 8 bases aligning to TRBD2. The CDR3, as DNA: TGTGCCAGCCAGCCTGAGCGGGGGAGGATAGATGAGCAGTTCTTC. This encodes CASQPERGRIDEQFF.